This TCR beta chain was captured by sequencing in a study of T cells in Graves' hyperthyroidism and ophthalmopathy. General study results and limits: Most thyroid-expanded clonotypes above 0.001 were also found in blood.

Amplification of TCR beta CDR3 regions was performed using RNA transcripts as template. HTBI primers were used for first-round RT-PCR of the TCR CDR3. Via MiXCR, TCRdb re-called the multiplex PCR reads, giving one row per CDR3 protein. The data contain more than 350,000 distinct CDR3 sequences, 13% to 15% of them singletons. Trimming stripped 3 bases from V and 2 bases from J, with 8 bases between. The CDR3 sequence is 14 residues long. Germline V gives CDR1 LNHNV, CDR2 YYDKDF (reference sequence). This clonotype has only a few counts. Antigen: not known. Each ophthalmopathy patient scored at least 3 on the Clinical Activity Score and at least 4 on NOSPECS grade, with duration under 3 months. Uncontrolled infection, other autoimmune disease, pregnancy and lactation each barred patients from inclusion.

The source is an older woman with Graves' ophthalmopathy. Input material: blood. The chain has TRBV15 and TRBJ2-1; D perhaps matches TRBD2 (6 bases). The CDR3 sequence: CATSSSGPYNEQFF. The CDR3 DNA sequence: TGTGCCACCAGCAGCAGCGGGCCCTACAATGAGCAGTTCTTC. Supplemented by reference TRBV15 and TRBJ2-1, the full variable domain reads DAMVIQNPRYQVTQFGKPVTLSCSQTLNHNVMYWYQQKSSQAPKLLFHYYDKDFNNEADTPDNFQSRRPNTSFCFLDIRSPGLGDTAMYLCATSSSGPYNEQFFGPGTRLTVL.